Presented here are 20 T cell receptor beta chains from one specimen sequenced in a study of shared clonotypes between healthy human individuals. Method: immunoSEQ multiplex PCR; TCRdb's copy keeps in-frame clones and lacks some. The sample has 2,500,000 or so clones; approximately 94% are singletons. Sequenced sample: naive CD4+ T cells sorted from blood. Regarding subset: CD45RA+ positively selected. The receptors here all came from a man between 18 and 29 years old in good health.

V usage is TRBV30 and J usage is TRBJ2-2, with 8 bases fitting TRBD2. The germline V gene encodes CDR1 GTSNPN and CDR2 SVGIG (reference sequence). This CDR3 has 13 amino acids. After removal of 5 bases from V and 1 base from J, the junction contained 0 bases not matched to a gene. CDR3 in DNA: TGTGCCTGGGGGACTAGGAACACCGGGGAGCTGTTTTTT. Its translation is CAWGTRNTGELFF.

This rearrangement joins TRBV29-1 to TRBJ1-4, with 9 bases lining up with TRBD1. The CDR3 runs 15 residues. The trim removed 2 bases at V and 5 bases at J, leaving 6 bases unmatched. Per germline, CDR1 SQVTM and CDR2 ANQGSEA. The CDR3 DNA reads TGCAGCGTTGAAACGGACAGGGGACGCAATGAAAAACTGTTTTTT. Its protein product is CSVETDRGRNEKLFF.

The chain couples TRBV6-5 to TRBJ2-3; D ambiguous. Trimming cost V 7 bases and J 2 bases, with 10 bases left between them. Germline CDR1 is MNHEY and CDR2 is SVGAGI. CDR3 length: 13 residues. In DNA form, the CDR3 reads TGTGCCAGCATATCTCCCAACACAGATACGCAGTATTTT. Protein product: CASISPNTDTQYF.

In the case of this clone: This CDR3 is also generated by other DNA sequences in the sample. This sequence joins TRBV19 and TRBJ1-5, with a tentative D call TRBD1 (5 bases). Germline-derived CDR1 and CDR2 are LNHDA and SQIVND (reference sequence). The CDR3 totals 14 residues. Trimming took off 3 bases at V and 0 bases at J, with 6 bases between the two ends. CDR3 coding DNA: TGTGCCAGTAGTATCAGGGATAGCAATCAGCCCCAGCATTTT. Translating it yields CASSIRDSNQPQHF.

This chain links TRBV7-8 with TRBJ1-5; 7 bases match TRBD1. Trimming at V came to 3 bases and at J to 3 bases, leaving 8 bases not matched to a gene. From germline, CDR1 is SGHVS and CDR2 FQNEAQ. CDR3 length: 16 amino acids. CDR3 region: CASSLGQRVNNQPQHF. In DNA, the CDR3 is TGTGCCAGCAGCTTGGGACAGCGTGTCAACAATCAGCCCCAGCATTTT. Full variable domain (remainder filled in from reference TRBV7-8 and TRBJ1-5): GAGVSQSPRYKVAKRGQDVALRCDPISGHVSLFWYQQALGQGPEFLTYFQNEAQLDKSGLPSDRFFAERPEGSVSTLKIQRTQQEDSAVYLCASSLGQRVNNQPQHFGDGTRLSIL.

This chain joins TRBV30 and TRBJ1-2; D unclear. The CDR3 sequence is 11 residues long. The V and J ends lost 1 base and 10 bases respectively, with 10 bases between them. Germline lookup yields CDR1 GTSNPN and CDR2 SVGIG (reference sequence). This chain's CDR3 is CAWSGGPVYTF. The DNA of the CDR3 is TGTGCCTGGAGTGGCGGGCCCGTCTACACCTTC.

The J gene is TRBJ1-5, the V gene TRBV19, with no clear D. The CDR3 covers 15 residues. V was cut by 4 bases and J by 0 bases, with 10 bases left in between. CDR1 and CDR2 from the germline V gene are LNHDA and SQIVND (reference sequence). CDR3 sequence reads: CASSSGSRSNQPQHF. The CDR3 DNA reads as TGTGCCAGTAGTAGCGGCAGTCGTAGCAATCAGCCCCAGCATTTT.

This chain connects TRBV2 to TRBJ2-3; TRBD1 might be the D (5 bases). Per germline, CDR1 SNHLY and CDR2 FYNNEI. The ends were cut back, 4 bases at V and 4 bases at J, with 21 bases in the middle. This CDR3 region has 17 residues. The CDR3 nucleotides read TGTGCCAGCAGTGCTCGGTACGGCAGGGTTGGCGCAGATACGCAGTATTTT. It codes for CASSARYGRVGADTQYF.

The V call is TRBV30, the J call TRBJ2-5, with TRBD2 matching 11 bases. The germline CDR1 and CDR2 sequences are GTSNPN and SVGIG (reference sequence). J gave up 7 bases and V 5 bases, and 6 bases lay outside the gene matches. The CDR3 runs 13 residues. The DNA for the CDR3 is TGTGCCTGGGCACTAGCGGGGGTCGGGACCCAGTACTTC. Translating it yields CAWALAGVGTQYF.

This clone was recorded a few times. The chain employs TRBV30 and TRBJ1-2, with D unclear. The CDR3 is 13 residues long. V was shortened by 5 bases and J by 2 bases, with 12 bases between the two germline ends. From germline, CDR1 is GTSNPN and CDR2 SVGIG (reference sequence). The chain's CDR3 is CAWRSHTNYGYTF. The CDR3 DNA reads TGTGCCTGGCGAAGTCACACCAACTATGGCTACACCTTC.

V gene TRBV6-1 combines with J gene TRBJ1-5; unclear D gene. Germline CDR1 reads MNHNS; CDR2 reads SASEGT. Trimming pared 0 bases from V and 7 bases from J, leaving 7 bases between. The CDR3 has 13 residues. The CDR3 DNA sequence: TGTGCCAGCAGTGAAGCGGAGTGGCAGCCCCAGCATTTT. Translating it yields CASSEAEWQPQHF.

The chain employs TRBV5-1 and TRBJ2-5; maybe TRBD2 (7 bases). Trimming pared 4 bases from V and 5 bases from J, leaving 18 bases between. The germline V gene has CDR1 SGHRS and CDR2 YFSETQ. The CDR3 consists of 15 residues. In nucleotides, the CDR3 is TGCGCCAGCAGCCTAGATGTGGGGGGGCTGGAGACCCAGTACTTC. Its translation is CASSLDVGGLETQYF.

This sequence joins TRBV19 and TRBJ2-5; the match to TRBD2 covers 8 bases. V lost 3 bases to trimming and J lost 5 bases; unmatched junction nucleotides: 5. Germline V CDR1 and CDR2: LNHDA, SQIVND (reference sequence). This CDR3 comprises 14 residues. The DNA for the CDR3 is TGTGCCAGTAGTATCGGGCGGGAGGAGGAGACCCAGTACTTC. Translated: CASSIGREEETQYF.

V and J are TRBV10-1 and TRBJ2-1; TRBD2 matches 8 bases. This CDR3 is built from 15 residues. Germline loops: CDR1 WNHNN, CDR2 SYGVQD (reference sequence). Unmatched junction bases numbered 11, after V lost 9 bases and J lost 4 bases. CDR3 residues: CARPSTSGQYNEQFF. Here the CDR3 DNA reads TGCGCCAGGCCCTCTACTAGCGGACAGTACAATGAGCAGTTCTTC.

CDR3 loop: CASSLLDGGYEETQYF. CDR3 nucleotide sequence: TGTGCCAGCAGCTTACTCGACGGGGGGTACGAAGAGACCCAGTACTTC. The rearrangement joins TRBV11-2 to TRBJ2-5; 7 bases are shared with TRBD2. Germline loops: CDR1 SGHAT, CDR2 FQNNGV. Trimming cost V 2 bases and J 3 bases; bases outside gene matches: 9. The CDR3 extends over 16 amino acids.

V and J are TRBV5-4 and TRBJ2-1, with D uncertain. The germline V gene encodes CDR1 SGHNT and CDR2 YYREEE (reference sequence). The germline V and J ends were trimmed by 0 bases and 4 bases, with 14 bases remaining between them. The CDR3 is made up of 16 amino acids. This chain's CDR3 is CASSLDRQGWYNEQFF. CDR3 DNA sequence: TGTGCCAGCAGCTTGGATCGCCAAGGGTGGTACAATGAGCAGTTCTTC.

The V and J genes are TRBV30 and TRBJ2-2; D gene ambiguous. Germline CDR1 GTSNPN, CDR2 SVGIG (reference sequence). V was cut by 0 bases and J by 8 bases, with 19 bases left in between. CDR3 length equals 16 residues. Here the CDR3 reads CAWSVLVPAITGELFF. DNA of the CDR3: TGTGCCTGGAGTGTACTGGTACCGGCCATTACGGGGGAGCTGTTTTTT.

Worth noting for this clone: The sample has other DNA sequences that encode this CDR3 too. V usage is TRBV5-1 and J usage is TRBJ2-3, with TRBD2 identical over 7 bases. CDR1 and CDR2 from the germline V gene are SGHRS and YFSETQ. The CDR3 is 16 amino acids. The junction had 5 bases not matched to a gene; V was cut back by 0 bases and J by 1 base. The CDR3 reads CASSLGSSGGTDTQYF. CDR3 in DNA: TGCGCCAGCAGCTTGGGCTCTAGCGGAGGCACAGATACGCAGTATTTT.

This clone has only a few counts. CDR3: CASSLHQTGELFF. The CDR3 DNA reads TGTGCCAGCAGCTTACACCAAACCGGGGAGCTGTTTTTT. V gene TRBV7-3 combines with J gene TRBJ2-2; D unclear. Looked up from germline, CDR1 is SGHTA and CDR2 is FQGTGA. CDR3 size: 13 residues. V lost 2 bases and J 5 bases, leaving 6 bases between the germline ends.

The chain has TRBV28 and TRBJ2-2; maybe TRBD2 (5 bases). There are 15 residues in the CDR3. Germline loops: CDR1 MDHEN, CDR2 SYDVKM. The germline V and J ends were trimmed by 5 bases and 3 bases, with 13 bases remaining between them. The CDR3 protein is CASSPGSVDTGELFF. As DNA, the CDR3 is TGTGCCAGCAGTCCGGGGAGCGTGGACACCGGGGAGCTGTTTTTT.